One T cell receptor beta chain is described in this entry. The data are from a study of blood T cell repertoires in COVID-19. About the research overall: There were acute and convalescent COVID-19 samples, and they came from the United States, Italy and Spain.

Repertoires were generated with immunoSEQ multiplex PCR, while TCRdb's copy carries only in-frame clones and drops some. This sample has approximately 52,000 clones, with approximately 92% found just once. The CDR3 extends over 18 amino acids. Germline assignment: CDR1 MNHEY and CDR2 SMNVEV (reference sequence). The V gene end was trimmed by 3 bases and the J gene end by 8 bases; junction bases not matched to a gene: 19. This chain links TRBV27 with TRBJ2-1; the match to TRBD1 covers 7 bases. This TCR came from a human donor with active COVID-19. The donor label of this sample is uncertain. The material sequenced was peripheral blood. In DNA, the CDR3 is TGTGCCAGCAGTTTCGCACTAGGTCGACAGGGAATAGGGGATGAGCAGTTCTTC. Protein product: CASSFALGRQGIGDEQFF.